This T cell receptor (beta chain) was captured by sequencing in a study of regulatory T cells in long-lasting Graves disease. According to the study, TCR beta libraries were built with iRepertoire HTBI primers and CDR3-region Arm-PCR. The authors' processing: Identification of gene segments yielded some 60 TRBV and 13 to 15 TRBJ across samples. TCRdb re-called the multiplex PCR reads through MiXCR, storing one row per CDR3 protein. These V and J calls are TCRdb output, not the study's own analysis. Of roughly 560,000 distinct CDR3 sequences listed, around 11% are singletons. Time point noted: newly diagnosed GD, antithyroid drugs for less than 3 months. Preparation of the TCR library used RNA extracted from PBMCs. All patients originated from an endocrinology department located in Xi'an, China. V dropped 0 bases and J dropped 7 bases, with 15 bases sitting between them. The CDR3 extends over 14 amino acids. CDR1 and CDR2 from the germline V gene are DFQATT and SNEGSKA (reference sequence).

This clonotype has a count of ten or more. This sample also belongs to another study, concerning T cells in Graves' hyperthyroidism and ophthalmopathy. Per that study: Hyperthyroidism of Graves' type that showed no ophthalmopathy progression within 18 months was stable. Those patients with uncontrolled infection, other autoimmune disease, pregnancy or lactation were excluded.

The chain carries TRBV20-1 and TRBJ1-2; D unresolved. The clonotype comes from a woman in her twenties or thirties with Graves disease. The specimen comprised peripheral blood mononuclear cells (PBMCs), sampled at new diagnosis, from a patient treated with antithyroid drugs. CDR3 sequence: CSARDPQYSLGYTF. The CDR3 region has the DNA TGCAGTGCTAGAGACCCACAGTATTCCCTTGGCTACACCTTC.